These 21 T cell receptor beta chains were sequenced from one sample in a study of T cell repertoires in cytomegalovirus infection. In TCRdb, the reads were re-called with MiXCR into one record per CDR3 protein. The data contain hundreds of thousands of distinct CDR3 sequences, roughly 34% of them seen just once; the ten biggest clones take up roughly 15%. Their target antigens are unknown. The source was cultured PBMCs, collected from culture after CMV antigen stimulation. These TCRs come from a human donor in good health (CMV status not recorded). Some clones in this sample may be carry-over from other donors' samples.

The chain couples TRBV19 to TRBJ1-3; no reliable D call. Germline V gene sequence: CDR1 LNHDA, CDR2 SQIVND (reference sequence). The CDR3 length is 18 residues. The V and J ends lost 6 bases and 0 bases respectively, with 21 bases between them. The CDR3 sequence: CASSPPHSDPSSGNTIYF. CDR3 nucleotides: TGTGCCAGTAGCCCCCCCCACTCGGACCCGAGCTCTGGAAACACCATATATTTT.

The chain recombines TRBV12-3 or TRBV12-4 with TRBJ2-5, with D possibly matching TRBD2 (5 bases). The CDR3 is 13 residues long. Trimming pared 10 bases from V and 1 base from J, leaving 13 bases between. As DNA, the CDR3 is TGTGCCACCCAGCGGAGAAGCCAAGAGACCCAGTACTTC. Amino acid sequence: CATQRRSQETQYF.

This clonotype was detected a few times. V and J are TRBV4-1 and TRBJ2-2; D call uncertain. Germline V gives CDR1 MGHRA, CDR2 YSYEKL. V lost 2 bases to trimming and J lost 4 bases, with 11 bases between them. This CDR3 comprises 15 residues. The CDR3 bases are TGCGCCAGCAGCCAACAAGGACGGGCCACCGGGGAGCTGTTTTTT. Its protein product is CASSQQGRATGELFF.

The rearrangement uses TRBV18 and TRBJ2-1, with 7 bases aligning to TRBD2. The CDR3 is 16 amino acids. After removal of 3 bases from V and 5 bases from J, the junction contained 10 bases not matched to a gene. Per the germline V gene, CDR1 is KGHSH and CDR2 is LQKENI. In DNA form, the CDR3 reads TGTGCCAGCTCACCCTTCGGCGGGGGACTGGACAATGAGCAGTTCTTC. Its translation is CASSPFGGGLDNEQFF.

This clonotype was observed a few times. The chain's CDR3 is CASGFGGKGNTEAFF. The CDR3 DNA follows: TGTGCTAGTGGTTTTGGTGGTAAGGGGAACACTGAAGCTTTCTTT. The chain is built from TRBV12-5 and TRBJ1-1; D uncertain. This CDR3 is built from 15 residues. V was pared by 3 bases and J by 1 base, with 12 bases between. Germline CDR1 reads LGHNT; CDR2 reads FRNRAP. Drawing the rest from reference TRBV12-5 and TRBJ1-1, the complete variable domain is DARVTQTPRHKVTEMGQEVTMRCQPILGHNTVFWYRQTMMQGLELLAYFRNRAPLDDSGMPKDRFSAEMPDATLATLKIQPSEPRDSAVYFCASGFGGKGNTEAFFGQGTRLTVV.

The V and J genes are TRBV7-2 and TRBJ2-5; TRBD2 matches 7 bases. The V gene end was trimmed by 5 bases and the J gene end by 1 base; junction bases not matched to a gene: 7. The germline gives CDR1 SGHTA, CDR2 FQGNSA. CDR3 size: 15 residues. CDR3 sequence: CASSPNTGGQETQYF. In DNA form, the CDR3 reads TGTGCCAGCAGCCCCAATACGGGGGGCCAAGAGACCCAGTACTTC. Together with reference TRBV7-2 and TRBJ2-5, the CDR3 gives the full variable domain: GAGVSQSPSNKVTEKGKDVELRCDPISGHTALYWYRQSLGQGLEFLIYFQGNSAPDKSGLPSDRFSAERTGGSVSTLTIQRTQQEDSAVYLCASSPNTGGQETQYFGPGTRLLVL.

The V gene is TRBV12-5, the J gene TRBJ1-1; TRBD1 matches 8 bases. Germline CDR1 reads LGHNT; CDR2 reads FRNRAP. The J segment lost 6 bases and the V segment lost 2 bases, leaving 20 bases of the junction unmatched. The CDR3 has 19 residues. The CDR3 DNA sequence: TGTGCTAGTGGTTTGAATTCTTTTCGGTCCGGACAGGGATGCTCTGAAGCTTTCTTT. It encodes CASGLNSFRSGQGCSEAFF.

The V and J genes are TRBV12-5 and TRBJ1-1, with D possibly matching TRBD1 (5 bases). This CDR3 comprises 14 residues. The germline gives CDR1 LGHNT, CDR2 FRNRAP. Trimming took off 3 bases at V and 4 bases at J, with 12 bases between the two ends. CDR3 sequence (DNA): TGTGCTAGTGGTTTCCTAGGGGTGAGCACTGAAGCTTTCTTT. Residues: CASGFLGVSTEAFF.

Details on this clonotype: A single base separates this from a much larger clone, so it may be a read error. The chain recombines TRBV7-2 with TRBJ2-7; TRBD2 agrees at 7 bases. V lost 3 bases, J lost 2 bases, and 1 base stayed unmatched. The CDR3 consists of 13 residues. Germline assignment: CDR1 SGHTA and CDR2 FQGNSA. The CDR3 protein is CASSLTSTYEQYV. In nucleotides, the CDR3 is TGTGCCAGCAGCTTGACTAGCACCTACGAGCAGTACGTC.

The V gene is TRBV6-2 or TRBV6-3, the J gene TRBJ2-1, with TRBD2 matching over 9 bases. There are 14 residues in the CDR3. With 6 bases clipped from V and 7 bases from J, the junction kept 7 bases outside the gene matches. Germline CDR1 reads MNHEY; CDR2 reads SVGEGT. CDR3 nucleotides: TGTGCCAGCAGCAAGCGGGAGGCGGGAAATGAGCAGTTCTTC. Its protein product is CASSKREAGNEQFF.

J is TRBJ2-1 and V is TRBV20-1, with D possibly matching TRBD2 (5 bases). CDR1 DFQATT and CDR2 SNEGSKA come from the germline V gene (reference sequence). The CDR3 runs 16 residues. With 0 bases removed from V and 0 bases from J, the gap between germline ends came to 12 bases. As DNA, the CDR3 is TGCAGTGCTAGAGACGAGCGGAGGAGCTCCTACAATGAGCAGTTCTTC. Its translation: CSARDERRSSYNEQFF.

The gene calls are TRBV9 and TRBJ2-7; TRBD2 aligns across 12 bases. Trimming at V came to 4 bases and at J to 4 bases, leaving 6 bases not matched to a gene. The CDR3 has 15 amino acids. Germline loops: CDR1 SGDLS, CDR2 YYNGEE. CDR3 sequence: CASSRGLAGQYEQYF. The CDR3 DNA reads as TGTGCCAGCAGCAGAGGACTAGCGGGGCAATACGAGCAGTACTTC.

This clonotype came up a few times. The CDR3 sequence: CASRYRSQPQHF. CDR3 nucleotides: TGTGCCAGTAGATACAGGAGTCAGCCCCAGCATTTT. The chain combines TRBV19 with TRBJ1-5; tentatively, D is TRBD1 (5 bases). CDR3 length: 12 amino acids. V gave up 6 bases and J gave up 6 bases, with 9 bases separating them. The germline gives CDR1 LNHDA, CDR2 SQIVND (reference sequence). The entire variable domain, with the rest obtained from reference TRBV19 and TRBJ1-5, is as follows: DGGITQSPKYLFRKEGQNVTLSCEQNLNHDAMYWYRQDPGQGLRLIYYSQIVNDFQKGDIAEGYSVSREKKESFPLTVTSAQKNPTAFYLCASRYRSQPQHFGDGTRLSIL.

V and J are TRBV7-9 and TRBJ2-5; no clear D. The length of the CDR3 is 16 residues. Germline CDR1 SEHNR, CDR2 FQNEAQ (reference sequence). The V gene lost 1 base and the J gene lost 5 bases, with 17 bases spanning the gap. Here the CDR3 DNA reads TGTGCCAGCAGCTTAGGGCCCGGACGGGTATACGAGACCCAGTACTTC. Translating it yields CASSLGPGRVYETQYF.

The rearrangement uses TRBV5-4 and TRBJ1-3; D is uncertain. V lost 3 bases and J lost 0, with 7 bases in between. This CDR3 region has 14 residues. Germline V gene lookup returns CDR1 SGHNT and CDR2 YYREEE (reference sequence). In DNA form, the CDR3 reads TGTGCCAGCAGCTCAGTTACCTCTGGAAACACCATATATTTT. It encodes CASSSVTSGNTIYF.

This clonotype was found a few times. This chain uses TRBV6-1 with TRBJ2-7, with 10 nucleotides matching TRBD2. With V trimmed by 3 bases and J by 2 bases, 4 bases remained unmatched. Germline loops: CDR1 MNHNS, CDR2 SASEGT. The CDR3 has 15 residues. CDR3 region: CASSEVAGGPYEQYV. In DNA, the CDR3 is TGTGCCAGCAGTGAGGTAGCGGGGGGACCCTACGAGCAGTACGTC.

This clonotype was detected a few times. This chain joins TRBV7-2 and TRBJ2-7; no firm D call. Looked up from germline, CDR1 is SGHTA and CDR2 is FQGNSA. The V gene lost 1 base and the J gene lost 1 base, with 14 bases spanning the gap. The CDR3 contains 16 residues. The CDR3 spells CASSLVLLLTSYEQYF. DNA for the CDR3: TGTGCCAGCAGCTTAGTTCTTCTACTAACTTCCTACGAGCAGTACTTC.

This clonotype was found a few times. The chain uses TRBV28 and TRBJ1-5; a possible D gene is TRBD1 (6 bases). Trimming pared 7 bases from V and 7 bases from J, leaving 23 bases between. This CDR3 has 16 residues. The germline V gene has CDR1 MDHEN and CDR2 SYDVKM. CDR3 bases: TGTGCCAGCACACAAGAAACTTACAGGGTGGGACAGCCCCAGCATTTT. This gives the protein CASTQETYRVGQPQHF.

The chain employs TRBV7-2 and TRBJ2-5; 10 bases line up with TRBD2. The CDR3 totals 18 residues. CDR1 and CDR2 (germline): SGHTA, FQGNSA. The V segment lost 2 bases and the J segment 5 bases; nucleotides outside the gene matches: 14. In DNA, the CDR3 is TGTGCCAGCAGCTTAAATGTCCAACTAGCGGGGCCCCGCGAGACCCAGTACTTC. This codes for CASSLNVQLAGPRETQYF.

This clonotype has a count of ten or more. The chain employs TRBV7-8 and TRBJ2-7; no reliable D call. V was clipped by 8 bases and J by 3 bases, with 14 bases between them. Germline lookup yields CDR1 SGHVS and CDR2 FQNEAQ. This CDR3 contains 13 residues. CDR3 nucleotide sequence: TGTGCCAGCTCCCAACCTAAGGACTACGAGCAGTACTTC. It encodes CASSQPKDYEQYF.

The rearrangement links TRBV28 to TRBJ1-5, with D perhaps matching TRBD1 (5 bases). V shed 3 bases and J shed 5 bases, with 17 bases lying between them. The CDR3 length is 16 residues. CDR1 is MDHEN and CDR2 is SYDVKM in the germline V gene. In DNA, the CDR3 is TGTGCCAGCAGTTTTTTTCGGGGGGGACGGGATCAGCCCCAGCATTTT. Translating gives CASSFFRGGRDQPQHF.